These 8 T cell receptor beta chains were sequenced from one sample in a study of T cells after yellow fever vaccination. TCRdb reprocessed the 5' RACE reads with MiXCR, giving one entry per CDR3 protein. This sample carries approximately 85,000 distinct CDR3 sequences, approximately 12% of them seen once, and the ten largest clones take about 22%. Sample: CD8+ T cells not binding an NS4B(214-222) dextramer, sorted from PBMCs, taken approximately 22 days after the first yellow fever vaccination. These receptors came from a man aged 18 to 29 who received the YFV17D yellow fever vaccine.

The rearrangement joins TRBV3-1 to TRBJ2-1; D not resolved. The germline CDR1 and CDR2 sequences are LGHDT and YNNKEL (reference sequence). This CDR3 has 14 residues. Trimming took off 0 bases at V and 4 bases at J, with 7 bases between the two ends. The CDR3 loop is CASSQDIGYNEQFF. The CDR3 region has the DNA TGTGCCAGCAGCCAAGATATAGGGTACAATGAGCAGTTCTTC.

There are a few counts of this clonotype. This sequence joins TRBV4-1 and TRBJ2-2, with D hard to call. CDR3 size: 15 residues. Germline CDR1 reads MGHRA; CDR2 reads YSYEKL. Trimming took off 0 bases at V and 6 bases at J, with 11 bases between the two ends. The DNA of the CDR3 is TGCGCCAGCAGCCAAGACAGTGGTGGGGCCGGGGAGCTGTTTTTT. Translated, it gives CASSQDSGGAGELFF.

The chain employs TRBV29-1 and TRBJ2-4; tentatively, D is TRBD1 or TRBD2 (5 bases each). The germline CDR1 and CDR2 sequences are SQVTM and ANQGSEA. The CDR3 runs 12 residues. V lost 6 bases, J lost 6 bases, and 12 bases lay in between. CDR3 nucleotide sequence: TGCAGCGTAGGGGACGTGGGAAACATTCAGTACTTC. This translates into CSVGDVGNIQYF.

This clonotype occurred a few times. The chain recombines TRBV20-1 with TRBJ1-2; no clear D gene. Per the germline V gene, CDR1 is DFQATT and CDR2 is SNEGSKA (reference sequence). The V and J ends lost 0 bases and 7 bases respectively, with 12 bases between them. The CDR3 spans 13 residues. This CDR3 reads CSARDGRASGYTF. DNA of the CDR3: TGCAGTGCTAGAGATGGGAGGGCCTCTGGCTACACCTTC.

This clonotype has only a few counts. The J gene is TRBJ1-2, the V gene TRBV5-4, with D perhaps TRBD1 (5 bases). CDR1 is SGHNT, CDR2 YYREEE, per germline (reference sequence). With 0 bases removed from V and 4 bases from J, the gap between germline ends came to 13 bases. CDR3 length: 15 residues. This chain's CDR3 is CASSLDLGRGYGYTF. The CDR3, as DNA: TGTGCCAGCAGCTTGGATCTGGGGCGGGGCTATGGCTACACCTTC.

The table lists this clonotype with many counts. This chain links TRBV6-5 with TRBJ1-2; 9 bases map to TRBD1. This CDR3 has 14 residues. The V gene end was trimmed by 2 bases and the J gene end by 5 bases; junction bases not matched to a gene: 3. Looked up from germline, CDR1 is MNHEY and CDR2 is SVGAGI. CDR3 DNA sequence: TGTGCCAGCAGTTACACAGGGGGCGGGTATGGCTACACCTTC. Its protein product is CASSYTGGGYGYTF.

This chain uses TRBV7-6 with TRBJ2-5; D is undetermined. Trimming removed 1 base at V and 2 bases at J, with 14 bases between. Germline loops: CDR1 SGHVS, CDR2 FNYEAQ. The CDR3 is 16 residues long. In nucleotides, the CDR3 is TGTGCCAGCAGCTTAGGGGTGTATTCCCCTCAAGAGACCCAGTACTTC. Protein: CASSLGVYSPQETQYF.

V usage is TRBV6-1 and J usage is TRBJ2-1, with D tentatively TRBD1 (5 bases). CDR1 MNHNS and CDR2 SASEGT come from the germline V gene. This CDR3 region has 15 residues. The V end was cut by 8 bases, the J end by 1 base, with 15 bases between. This CDR3 reads CASSFGAGSYNEQFF. The DNA of the CDR3 is TGTGCCAGCTCCTTTGGGGCAGGGTCCTACAATGAGCAGTTCTTC.